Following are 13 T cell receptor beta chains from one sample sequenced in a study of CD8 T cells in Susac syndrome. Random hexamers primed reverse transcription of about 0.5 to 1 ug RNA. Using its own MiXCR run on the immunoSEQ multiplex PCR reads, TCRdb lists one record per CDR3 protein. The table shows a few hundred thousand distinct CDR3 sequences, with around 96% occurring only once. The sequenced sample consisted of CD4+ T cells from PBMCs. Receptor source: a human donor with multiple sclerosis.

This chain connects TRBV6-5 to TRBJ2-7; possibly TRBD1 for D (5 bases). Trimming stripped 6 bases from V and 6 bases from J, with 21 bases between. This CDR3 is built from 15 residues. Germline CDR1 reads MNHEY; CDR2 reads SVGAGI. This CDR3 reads CASSTFGAGAFEQYF. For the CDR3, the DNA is TGTGCCAGCAGCACCTTTGGGGCAGGAGCTTTCGAGCAGTACTTC.

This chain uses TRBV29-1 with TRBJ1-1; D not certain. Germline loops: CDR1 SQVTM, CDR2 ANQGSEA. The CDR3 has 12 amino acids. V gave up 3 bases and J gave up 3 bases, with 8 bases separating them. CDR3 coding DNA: TGCAGCGTTGAGATGGGCCACACTGAAGCTTTCTTT. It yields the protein CSVEMGHTEAFF.

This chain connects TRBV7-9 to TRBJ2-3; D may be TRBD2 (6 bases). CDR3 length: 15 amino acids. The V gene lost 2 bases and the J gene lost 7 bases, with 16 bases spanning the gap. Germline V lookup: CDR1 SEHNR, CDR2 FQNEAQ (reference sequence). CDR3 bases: TGTGCCAGCAGCTTAAATCGGCAGGGAGGCTATACGCAGTATTTT. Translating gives CASSLNRQGGYTQYF.

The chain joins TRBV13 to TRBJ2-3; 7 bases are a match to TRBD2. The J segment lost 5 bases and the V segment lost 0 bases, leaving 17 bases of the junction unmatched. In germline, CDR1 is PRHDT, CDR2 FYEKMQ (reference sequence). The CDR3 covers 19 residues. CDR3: CASSLGPVGRGKVGDTQYF. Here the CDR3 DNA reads TGTGCCAGCAGCTTAGGCCCGGTAGGGCGGGGGAAGGTCGGAGATACGCAGTATTTT.

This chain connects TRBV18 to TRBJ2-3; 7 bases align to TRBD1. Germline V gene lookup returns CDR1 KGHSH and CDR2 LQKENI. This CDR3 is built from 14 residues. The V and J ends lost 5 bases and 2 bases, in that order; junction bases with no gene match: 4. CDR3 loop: CASSRDRVTDTQYF. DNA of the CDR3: TGTGCCAGCTCAAGGGACAGAGTCACAGATACGCAGTATTTT.

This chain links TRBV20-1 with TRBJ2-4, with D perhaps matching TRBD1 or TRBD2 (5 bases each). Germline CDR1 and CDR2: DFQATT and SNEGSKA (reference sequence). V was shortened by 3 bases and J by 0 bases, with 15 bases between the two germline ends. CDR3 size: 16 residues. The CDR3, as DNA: TGCAGTGCTAGTTCCCTGGGGGTGGTAGCCAAAAACATTCAGTACTTC. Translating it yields CSASSLGVVAKNIQYF.

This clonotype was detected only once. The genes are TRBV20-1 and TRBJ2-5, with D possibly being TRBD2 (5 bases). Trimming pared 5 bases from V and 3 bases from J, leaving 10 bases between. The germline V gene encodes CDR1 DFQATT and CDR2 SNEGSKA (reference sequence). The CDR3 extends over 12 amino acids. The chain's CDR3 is CSASGNEETQYF. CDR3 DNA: TGCAGTGCTTCCGGGAACGAAGAGACCCAGTACTTC.

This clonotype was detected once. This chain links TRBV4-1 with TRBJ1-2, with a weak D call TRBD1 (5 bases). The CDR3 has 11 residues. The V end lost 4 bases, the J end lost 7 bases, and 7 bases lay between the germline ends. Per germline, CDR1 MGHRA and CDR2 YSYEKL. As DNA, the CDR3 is TGCGCCAGCAGCCGAAGGGGTGGCTACACCTTC. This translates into CASSRRGGYTF.

CDR3 nucleotide sequence: TGTGCCAGCAGTTACTCCGGCCAGCCTTATGGCTACACCTTC. As protein: CASSYSGQPYGYTF. The chain couples TRBV6-5 to TRBJ1-2; D is uncertain. In germline, CDR1 is MNHEY, CDR2 SVGAGI. V was trimmed by 0 bases and J by 5 bases, leaving 10 bases between them. This CDR3 spans 14 amino acids.

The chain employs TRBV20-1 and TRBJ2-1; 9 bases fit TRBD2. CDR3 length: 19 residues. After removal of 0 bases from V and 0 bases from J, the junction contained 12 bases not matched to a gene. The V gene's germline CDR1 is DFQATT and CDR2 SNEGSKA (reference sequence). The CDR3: CSARDMLAGSSSSYNEQFF. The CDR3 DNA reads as TGCAGTGCTAGAGATATGCTAGCGGGATCCTCGAGCTCCTACAATGAGCAGTTCTTC.

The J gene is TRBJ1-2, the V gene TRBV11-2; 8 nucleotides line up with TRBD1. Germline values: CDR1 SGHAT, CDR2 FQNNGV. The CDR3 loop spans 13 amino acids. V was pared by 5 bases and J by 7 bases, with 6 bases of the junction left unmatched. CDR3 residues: CASSLLQGAGYTF. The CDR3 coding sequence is TGTGCCAGCAGCCTACTCCAGGGGGCTGGCTACACCTTC.

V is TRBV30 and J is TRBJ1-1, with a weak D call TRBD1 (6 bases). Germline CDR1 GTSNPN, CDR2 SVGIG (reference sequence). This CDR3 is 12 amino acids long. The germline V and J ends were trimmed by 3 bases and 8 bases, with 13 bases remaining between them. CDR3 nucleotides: TGTGCCTGGAGCCCAGGCGGGGGCGAAGCTTTCTTT. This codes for CAWSPGGGEAFF.

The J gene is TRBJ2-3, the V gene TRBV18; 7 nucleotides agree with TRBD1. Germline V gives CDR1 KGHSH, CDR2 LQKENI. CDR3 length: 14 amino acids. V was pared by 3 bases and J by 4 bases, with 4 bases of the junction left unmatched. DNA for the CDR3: TGTGCCAGCTCACCTTACAGGGGTGCAGATACGCAGTATTTT. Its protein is CASSPYRGADTQYF. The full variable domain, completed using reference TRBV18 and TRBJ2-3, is NAGVMQNPRHLVRRRGQEARLRCSPMKGHSHVYWYRQLPEEGLKFMVYLQKENIIDESGMPKERFSAEFPKEGPSILRIQQVVRGDSAAYFCASSPYRGADTQYFGPGTRLTVL.